This T cell receptor beta chain stems from a study of response to subunit inactivated influenza vaccine. This clonotype occurred many times. Antigen unknown. This CDR3 has 11 residues. Germline V gene data show CDR1 as SNHLY and CDR2 as FYNNEI. Trimming removed 6 bases at V and 2 bases at J, with 4 bases between. Study-wide points: Few new T cells, the authors suggested, are recruited by each seasonal influenza vaccination.

TCRdb recomputed calls from the RT-PCR reads with MiXCR, one row per CDR3 protein. Here the sample spans under 800,000 distinct CDR3 sequences, about 15% being singletons. Material: PBMCs from blood, obtained 14 days before vaccination. This chain connects TRBV2 to TRBJ1-1; D is uncertain. The TCR comes from a middle-aged man who received an inactivated influenza vaccine. The CDR3 loop reads CASRFNTEAFF. DNA for the CDR3: TGTGCCAGCAGGTTCAACACTGAAGCTTTCTTT.